These 21 T cell receptor beta chains were all obtained from the same sample, sequenced in a study of monozygotic twins with inflammatory bowel disease. TCRdb reprocessed the 5' RACE reads; each CDR3 protein has one entry and no DNA is given. Found here are 150,000 to 200,000 distinct CDR3 sequences; the top ten clones hold 2.4%. The sample was blood. Receptor source: a human donor with ulcerative colitis or Crohn's disease, or a healthy co-twin of an affected twin (not recorded which).

The chain employs TRBV7-3 and TRBJ2-1; as DNA is missing, the TRBD1 call by TCRdb cannot be tested. This CDR3 comprises 16 residues. Per the germline V gene, CDR1 is SGHTA and CDR2 is FQGTGA. CDR3 protein: CASSQDRTGTGVGQFF.

This sequence joins TRBV7-9 and TRBJ2-7. The CDR3 length is 14 residues. Per the germline V gene, CDR1 is SEHNR and CDR2 is FQNEAQ (reference sequence). The CDR3: CASSLGISSYEQYF.

The chain uses TRBV20-1 and TRBJ2-1. This CDR3 has 14 amino acids. Germline loops: CDR1 DFQATT, CDR2 SNEGSKA (reference sequence). The CDR3 reads CSAKFLSSCNEQFF.

The chain has TRBV11-2 and TRBJ2-7; TCRdb selects TRBD1, and the lack of DNA leaves this call unchecked. Germline V gene sequence: CDR1 SGHAT, CDR2 FQNNGV. This CDR3 is 15 amino acids long. Here the CDR3 reads CASSSWDRSSYEQYF.

The chain carries TRBV28 and TRBJ1-6; TCRdb returns TRBD1, unconfirmable since there is no DNA. The CDR3 is made up of 14 amino acids. Germline V gives CDR1 MDHEN, CDR2 SYDVKM. CDR3 protein: CASRTGMAGSPLHF.

The CDR3 sequence is CSASGGGQGKTEAFF. The rearrangement joins TRBV20-1 to TRBJ1-1; there is no DNA to check the TCRdb D call of TRBD1. The length of the CDR3 is 15 residues. Germline V gene lookup returns CDR1 DFQATT and CDR2 SNEGSKA (reference sequence).

V and J are TRBV20-1 and TRBJ2-3; TCRdb's D gene call, TRBD1, goes unchecked for lack of DNA. Germline V gene lookup returns CDR1 DFQATT and CDR2 SNEGSKA (reference sequence). The CDR3 loop spans 13 amino acids. The CDR3 spells CSAPLAGTDTQYF.

The chain has TRBV27 and TRBJ1-1. Germline V gives CDR1 MNHEY, CDR2 SMNVEV (reference sequence). This CDR3 spans 12 amino acids. This chain's CDR3 is CASSLLGAEAFF.

CDR3 loop: CASSFLAGRDTQYF. V and J are TRBV5-1 and TRBJ2-3; checking the TCRdb D call of TRBD2 is not possible without DNA. The germline gives CDR1 SGHRS, CDR2 YFSETQ. The CDR3 covers 14 residues.

This sequence joins TRBV28 and TRBJ2-7; TCRdb lists TRBD1, though no DNA is available to test this call. The CDR3 loop spans 14 amino acids. Germline V gene sequence: CDR1 MDHEN, CDR2 SYDVKM. The CDR3 region is CASSLYGQGYEQYF.

The chain joins TRBV24-1 to TRBJ2-2. Germline CDR1 KGHDR, CDR2 SFDVKD. The CDR3 is made up of 16 amino acids. CDR3 sequence: CATSDSHPTDTGELFF.

This chain's CDR3 is CASSRGIGDGYTF. The rearrangement joins TRBV3-1 to TRBJ1-2; no DNA is available, so the TRBD1 call from TCRdb remains unchecked. The CDR3 has 13 residues. The germline V gene encodes CDR1 LGHDT and CDR2 YNNKEL (reference sequence).

The rearrangement links TRBV24-1 to TRBJ2-1; there is no DNA to check the TCRdb D call of TRBD1. This CDR3 is built from 18 residues. CDR1 KGHDR and CDR2 SFDVKD come from the germline V gene. CDR3 sequence reads: CATSDQGTGTGTYNEQFF.

The chain links TRBV7-3 to TRBJ2-1; TCRdb proposes TRBD2, but this gene call is untestable without DNA. This CDR3 is built from 15 residues. In germline, CDR1 is SGHTA, CDR2 FQGTGA. The CDR3: CASSLASGVGGEQFF.

The chain combines TRBV2 with TRBJ2-7. The germline V gene has CDR1 SNHLY and CDR2 FYNNEI. The CDR3 length is 14 residues. CDR3: CASSGSASIYEQYF.

The chain carries TRBV5-1 and TRBJ2-3. The CDR3 is 15 amino acids. Germline CDR1 and CDR2: SGHRS and YFSETQ. Here the CDR3 reads CASSLRGTSGDTQYF. Filled out from reference TRBV5-1 and TRBJ2-3, the complete variable domain reads KAGVTQTPRYLIKTRGQQVTLSCSPISGHRSVSWYQQTPGQGLQFLFEYFSETQRNKGNFPGRFSGRQFSNSRSEMNVSTLELGDSALYLCASSLRGTSGDTQYFGPGTRLTVL.

This chain joins TRBV9 and TRBJ2-3; with no DNA, the TCRdb D assignment of TRBD1 cannot be verified. CDR1 SGDLS and CDR2 YYNGEE come from the germline V gene. The CDR3 contains 14 residues. CDR3: CASSVGGSADTQYF.

This chain's CDR3 is CASSLVQGRRDTQYF. V is TRBV11-2 and J is TRBJ2-3; TCRdb indicates TRBD2, and absent DNA this call remains unverified. This CDR3 contains 15 residues. The germline V gene encodes CDR1 SGHAT and CDR2 FQNNGV.

This chain uses TRBV18 with TRBJ2-5; TCRdb calls TRBD2, which cannot be checked without DNA. This CDR3 has 17 residues. From germline, CDR1 is KGHSH and CDR2 LQKENI. CDR3 amino acids: CASSPQPGLGTQETQYF. Combining the CDR3 with reference TRBV18 and TRBJ2-5 gives the whole variable domain NAGVMQNPRHLVRRRGQEARLRCSPMKGHSHVYWYRQLPEEGLKFMVYLQKENIIDESGMPKERFSAEFPKEGPSILRIQQVVRGDSAAYFCASSPQPGLGTQETQYFGPGTRLLVL.

The chain is built from TRBV20-1 and TRBJ2-7; TCRdb designates TRBD2, a call that cannot be tested without DNA. The germline gives CDR1 DFQATT, CDR2 SNEGSKA (reference sequence). The CDR3 extends over 13 amino acids. This CDR3 is CSATSGDRYEQYF.

The chain carries TRBV24-1 and TRBJ1-5; TCRdb proposes TRBD1, but this gene call is untestable without DNA. Germline loops: CDR1 KGHDR, CDR2 SFDVKD. The length of the CDR3 is 16 residues. CDR3 sequence reads: CATSDFRDRAYQPQHF.